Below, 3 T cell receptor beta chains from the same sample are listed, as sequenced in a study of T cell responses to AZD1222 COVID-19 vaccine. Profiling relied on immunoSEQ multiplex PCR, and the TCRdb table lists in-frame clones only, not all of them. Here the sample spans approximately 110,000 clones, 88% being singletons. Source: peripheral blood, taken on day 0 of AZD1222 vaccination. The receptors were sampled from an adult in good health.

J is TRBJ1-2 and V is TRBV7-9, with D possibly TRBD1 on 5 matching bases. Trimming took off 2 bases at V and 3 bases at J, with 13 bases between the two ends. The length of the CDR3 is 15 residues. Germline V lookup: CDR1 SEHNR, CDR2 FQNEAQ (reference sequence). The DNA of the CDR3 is TGTGCCAGCAGCTTACCGGACACGGGAGACTATGGCTACACCTTC. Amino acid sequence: CASSLPDTGDYGYTF. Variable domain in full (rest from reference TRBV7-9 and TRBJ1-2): DTGVSQNPRHKITKRGQNVTFRCDPISEHNRLYWYRQTLGQGPEFLTYFQNEAQLEKSRLLSDRFSAERPKGSFSTLEIQRTEQGDSAMYLCASSLPDTGDYGYTFGSGTRLTVV.

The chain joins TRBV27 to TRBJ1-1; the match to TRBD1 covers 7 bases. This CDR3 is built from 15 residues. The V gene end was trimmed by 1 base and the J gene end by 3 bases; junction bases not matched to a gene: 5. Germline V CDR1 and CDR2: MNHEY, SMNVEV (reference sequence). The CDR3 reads CASSLLDRTDTEAFF. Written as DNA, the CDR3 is TGTGCCAGCAGTTTATTGGACAGGACAGACACTGAAGCTTTCTTT.

The CDR3 region is CASSQGGSYSNQPQHF. CDR3 nucleotide sequence: TGCGCCAGCAGCCAAGGAGGATCATATAGCAATCAGCCCCAGCATTTT. The chain recombines TRBV4-1 with TRBJ1-5; no firm D call. The V gene's germline CDR1 is MGHRA and CDR2 YSYEKL. V shed 1 base and J shed 0 bases, with 10 bases lying between them. The CDR3 contains 16 residues.